This T cell receptor (beta chain) was sequenced for a study of OX40 agonist ivuxolimab in advanced cancers. The germline V and J ends were trimmed by 8 bases and 0 bases, with 17 bases remaining between them. The CDR3 is 15 amino acids. Per the germline V gene, CDR1 is MNHNS and CDR2 is SASEGT. As to this clone: Its antigen is unknown.

Clones were read by immunoSEQ multiplex PCR, and TCRdb kept only the in-frame ones, dropping some. The table includes 40,000 to 55,000 clones, roughly 90% detected once. General study results and limits: CD4+ and CD8+ blood T cells expanded clonally by week 6 at 0.1 to 3.0 mg/kg. Low normalized clonal expansion also occurred in some nonresponding patients. The investigators did not determine what antigen specificity the expanded peripheral T cells had.

This TCR was recovered from an adult with an advanced solid tumor such as melanoma, head and neck, liver or kidney cancer. The rearrangement uses TRBV6-1 and TRBJ2-7; D tentatively fits TRBD1 or TRBD2 (6 bases each). The sequences come from CD4+ or CD8+ T cells sorted from blood, collected in a trial of the OX40 agonist ivuxolimab. The CDR3 sequence is CASHLGAGSSYEQYF. In DNA form, the CDR3 reads TGTGCCAGCCACCTGGGGGCGGGGAGCTCCTACGAGCAGTACTTC.